These T cell receptor beta chains were read from a single sample in a study of shared clonotypes between healthy human individuals. Method: immunoSEQ multiplex PCR; TCRdb's copy keeps in-frame clones and lacks some. The repertoire consists of about 1 million clones, with under 80% occurring once and the leading ten covering around 1.4%. Material: memory CD4+ T cells sorted from blood. The receptor source for this set is a man in his late teens or twenties in good health. Each CDR3 is given with its conserved first and last residue. A D gene is named only where the DNA matches it firmly. Expanded clones are given a class, and other clones once, few, many or no size at all.

TRBJ1-1	-	TRBV29-1	-	TGCAGCGTTGAATTAAACTCGGGAGTCGTCGGTTCTTTTGAAGCTTTCTTT	CSVELNSGVVGSFEAFF
TRBJ2-2	TRBD2	TRBV5-5	-	TGTGCCAGCAGCTTGGGATACGGCGGGGGAAACACCGGGGAGCTGTTTTTT	CASSLGYGGGNTGELFF
TRBJ2-3	TRBD2	TRBV30	-	TGTGCCTGGAAACTAGCGGTTAGCACAGATACGCAGTATTTT	CAWKLAVSTDTQYF
TRBJ2-3	-	TRBV10-1	-	TGCGCCAGCAGAGCCGGAGTAGGGGGGTCAGATACGCAGTATTTT	CASRAGVGGSDTQYF
TRBJ1-2	TRBD1	TRBV25-1	-	TGTGCCAGCAGATCGGGACAGGGGGCTGATGGCTACACCTTC	CASRSGQGADGYTF
TRBJ1-6	-	TRBV4-1	few	TGCGCCAGCAGCCTGTCAGGGGTCGCCTATAATTCACCCCTCCACTTT	CASSLSGVAYNSPLHF
TRBJ2-3	-	TRBV7-2	-	TGTGCCAGCAGCTTAGGGGTTAGCGTCGATACGCAGTATTTT	CASSLGVSVDTQYF
TRBJ2-7	TRBD1	TRBV6-6	-	TGTGCCAGCAGTCTCCGGGACAGCACCTACGAGCAGTACTTC	CASSLRDSTYEQYF
TRBJ1-1	-	TRBV6-1	-	TGTGCCAGCCATTCCAACACTGAAGCTTTCTTT	CASHSNTEAFF
TRBJ2-7	TRBD1	TRBV4-2	-	TGTGCCAGCAGCCAGGAAACCGGGACAGTCTACGAGCAGTACTTC	CASSQETGTVYEQYF
TRBJ1-4	TRBD1	TRBV7-8	-	TGTGCCAGCAGCTTAGCGAGGGGACAGGGTGCTTCGACTAATGAAAAACTGTTTTTT	CASSLARGQGASTNEKLFF
TRBJ1-1	-	TRBV11-2	-	TGTGCCAGCAGCCAAAGGGCCGGGGGTCGGAACACTGAAGCTTTCTTT	CASSQRAGGRNTEAFF
TRBJ1-5	TRBD1	TRBV15	once	TGTGCCACCAGCAGAGAGATGACAGGGTCCACGCCCCAGCATTTT	CATSREMTGSTPQHF
TRBJ2-1	TRBD2	TRBV7-2	-	TGTGCCAGCAGCTTAGAAGGGACTAGCTCAGCCAATGAGCAGTTCTTC	CASSLEGTSSANEQFF
TRBJ2-3	TRBD2	TRBV2	once	TGTGCCAGCAGTGAAGCGGCGGGAGGGAGGAATACGCAGTATTTT	CASSEAAGGRNTQYF
TRBJ2-3	TRBD2	TRBV25-1	-	TGTGCCAGCAGTGCCACACCGGGACTAGGGGATACGCAGTATTTT	CASSATPGLGDTQYF
TRBJ1-1	-	TRBV10-1	-	TGCGCCACCATCAGGGTTGTAAACACTGAAGCTTTCTTT	CATIRVVNTEAFF
TRBJ2-3	-	TRBV9	-	TGTGCCAGCAGCGTTCTTCATGGCGGCACAGATACGCAGTATTTT	CASSVLHGGTDTQYF
TRBJ1-2	TRBD1	TRBV6-5	-	TGTGCCAGCGGAAAACAGGGGGCGCTTAACTATGGCTACACCTTC	CASGKQGALNYGYTF
TRBJ2-1	-	TRBV7-2	few	TGTGCCAGCAGCCAAGAGGGACGGATCTACAATGAGCAGTTCTTC	CASSQEGRIYNEQFF
TRBJ2-2	-	TRBV5-6	few	TGTGCCAGCAGCTTTCAACACACCGGGGAGCTGTTTTTT	CASSFQHTGELFF
TRBJ2-3	-	TRBV5-1	-	TGCGCCAGCAGCTTGGGAGACCACACAGATACGCAGTATTTT	CASSLGDHTDTQYF
TRBJ2-1	-	TRBV2	-	TGTGCCAGCATGGTGGCGCATGAGCAGTTCTTC	CASMVAHEQFF
TRBJ2-5	-	TRBV4-3	-	TGCGCCAGCAGCCAAGGACAGGCCTACCAAGAGACCCAGTACTTC	CASSQGQAYQETQYF
TRBJ2-7	-	TRBV12-2	-	TGTGCAACTCCTGGCCTGTCCCCTTACTACGAGCAGTACTTC	CATPGLSPYYEQYF
TRBJ1-2	-	TRBV29-1	-	TGCAGCGTTGACAGGGCCGGCTATGGCTACACCTTC	CSVDRAGYGYTF
TRBJ2-5	TRBD1	TRBV28	-	TGTGCCAGCAGTCGACCGGGACAGGTGTTAAAGACCCAGTACTTC	CASSRPGQVLKTQYF
TRBJ2-5	-	TRBV7-8	-	TGTGCCAGCAGCTTAATCTCCCGACCCGGCCAAGAGACCCAGTACTTC	CASSLISRPGQETQYF
TRBJ2-7	TRBD1	TRBV19	-	TGTGCCAGTAGTCCGGGGACAGGGAGCGAGCAGTACTTC	CASSPGTGSEQYF
TRBJ2-7	-	TRBV2	-	TGTGCCAGCAGTGAAGAGCTGGGGGCCTACGAGCAGTACTTC	CASSEELGAYEQYF
TRBJ2-7	-	TRBV6-6	-	TGTGCCAGCAGTTACTCTCAAGGTCGGAACGAGCAGTACTTC	CASSYSQGRNEQYF
TRBJ2-1	TRBD1	TRBV7-7	-	TGTGCTAGCAGCTTATCGATACAGGGGAATGAGCAGTTCTTC	CASSLSIQGNEQFF
TRBJ2-3	-	TRBV5-1	-	TGCGCCAGCAGAAGGATTTCCACAGATACGCAGTATTTT	CASRRISTDTQYF
TRBJ2-1	-	TRBV10-3	-	TGTGCCATCAGTGAGTTCGGGACCCGCGATGAGCAGTTCTTC	CAISEFGTRDEQFF
TRBJ2-7	TRBD1	TRBV9	-	TGTGCCAGCAGCGTAGCGGGACAGGGATACTACGAGCAGTACTTC	CASSVAGQGYYEQYF
TRBJ1-2	-	TRBV10-3	few	TGTGCCATCAGTGAGACAGGGAAGGTTGGCTACACCTTC	CAISETGKVGYTF
TRBJ2-3	TRBD1	TRBV30	few	TGTGCCTGGGAAGAGGGGGCAGGCGCAGATACGCAGTATTTT	CAWEEGAGADTQYF
TRBJ1-6	TRBD1	TRBV30	few	TGTGCCTGGAATCGACAGGGCAATTCACCCCTCCACTTT	CAWNRQGNSPLHF
TRBJ1-4	-	TRBV5-1	once	TGCGCCAGCAGAGAGCCCTCCATTGGGGAAAAACTGTTTTTT	CASREPSIGEKLFF
TRBJ1-5	-	TRBV2	few	TGTGCCAGCAGTGACAGGGCTAGCAATCAGCCCCAGCATTTT	CASSDRASNQPQHF
TRBJ2-1	-	TRBV5-1	-	TGCGCCAGCCGAGGTCCGGGACACCTCGTGGATGAGCAGTTCTTC	CASRGPGHLVDEQFF
TRBJ2-7	-	TRBV7-5	-	TGTGCCAGAAGCTTACAGACCGGGACAGGGCCCCCCTACGAGCAGTACTTC	CARSLQTGTGPPYEQYF
TRBJ2-5	-	TRBV15	-	TGTGCCACCAGCAGAGACAACAGGGCGGGCGAGACCCAGTACTTC	CATSRDNRAGETQYF
TRBJ1-3	-	TRBV11-3	-	TGTGCCAGCAGCCGCGACAGGAACGGAAACACCATATATTTT	CASSRDRNGNTIYF
TRBJ1-4	TRBD1	TRBV28	-	TGTGCCAGCAGTTCGTCAGGGGGTCCTAATGAAAAACTGTTTTTT	CASSSSGGPNEKLFF
TRBJ1-1	-	TRBV6-1	-	TGTGCCAGCAGTGCCTACAGGGTTACTGAAGCTTTCTTT	CASSAYRVTEAFF
TRBJ1-6	-	TRBV19	-	TGTGCCAGTAGTATTGGGCGGGGATCACCCCTCCACTTT	CASSIGRGSPLHF
TRBJ2-1	-	TRBV21-1	-	TGTGCCAGCACCACGTTGGAGCGGGGAGATAATGAGCAGTTCTTC	CASTTLERGDNEQFF
TRBJ2-7	-	TRBV21-1	-	TGTGCCAGTAGGACCCAGGGCTCCTACGAGCAGTACTTC	CASRTQGSYEQYF
TRBJ1-1	-	TRBV5-1	-	TGCGCCAGCAGCTCAGGTGGCCCGGTCCCTGAAGCTTTCTTT	CASSSGGPVPEAFF
TRBJ2-3	TRBD2	TRBV7-9	-	TGTGCCAGCACACCCGGGGGGGCAGATACGCAGTATTTT	CASTPGGADTQYF
TRBJ1-2	-	TRBV10-3	-	TGTGCCATCAGCCCGGCGGATGGCTATGGCTACACCTTC	CAISPADGYGYTF
TRBJ2-7	TRBD1	TRBV4-1	many	TGCGCCAGCAGCCATGTAAGGACCGGGACAGGGTCCTACGAGCAGTACTTC	CASSHVRTGTGSYEQYF
TRBJ1-5	-	TRBV5-1	-	TGCGCCAGCAGCTTGGCAGGGGACGGTCAGCCCCAGCATTTT	CASSLAGDGQPQHF
TRBJ2-7	-	TRBV6-5	-	TGTGCCAGCAGTGATCGCTACGAGCAGTACTTC	CASSDRYEQYF
TRBJ2-7	-	TRBV7-2	-	TGTGCCAGCAGTTCTTTGAGTAGCTCGGGCGAGCAGTACTTC	CASSSLSSSGEQYF
TRBJ1-2	-	TRBV5-6	-	TGTGCCAGCAGCTCGCTTGGACTCGTGGGAGACGCTAACTATGGCTACACCTTC	CASSSLGLVGDANYGYTF
TRBJ2-7	TRBD2	TRBV11-2	-	TGTGCCTCCCTGGGCGGGGGAGACTACGAGCAGTACTTC	CASLGGGDYEQYF
TRBJ2-4	-	TRBV28	-	TGTGCCAGCAGTTTCTCCGGTTTAGGCATCGCCAAAAACATTCAGTACTTC	CASSFSGLGIAKNIQYF